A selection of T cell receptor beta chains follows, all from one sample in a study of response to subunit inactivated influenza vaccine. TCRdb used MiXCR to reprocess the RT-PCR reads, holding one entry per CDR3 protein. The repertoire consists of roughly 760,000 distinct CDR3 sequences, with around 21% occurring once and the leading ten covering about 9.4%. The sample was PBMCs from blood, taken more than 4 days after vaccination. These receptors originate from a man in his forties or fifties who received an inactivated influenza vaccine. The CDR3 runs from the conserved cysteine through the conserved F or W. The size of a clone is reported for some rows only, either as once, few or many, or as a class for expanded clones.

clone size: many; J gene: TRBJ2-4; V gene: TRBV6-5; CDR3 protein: CASSYSMGVGNIQYF
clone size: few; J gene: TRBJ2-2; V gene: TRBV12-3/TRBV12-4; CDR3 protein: CASTGLGTGELFF
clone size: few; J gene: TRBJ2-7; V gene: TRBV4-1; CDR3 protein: CASSQGDSHYEQYF
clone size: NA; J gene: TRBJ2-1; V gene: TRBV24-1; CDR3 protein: CATSDSPLRRKQFF
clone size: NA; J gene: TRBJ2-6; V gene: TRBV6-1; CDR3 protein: CASNSGSGANVLTF
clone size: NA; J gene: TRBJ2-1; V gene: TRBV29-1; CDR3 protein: CSVEMANSGRPVVEQFF
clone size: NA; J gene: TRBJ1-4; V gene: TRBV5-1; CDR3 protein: CASSLGRPVSEKLFF
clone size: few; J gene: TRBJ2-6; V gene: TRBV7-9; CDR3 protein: CAMSGSGANVLTF
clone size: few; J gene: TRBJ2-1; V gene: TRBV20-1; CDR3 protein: CSAGLAGGSYNEQFF
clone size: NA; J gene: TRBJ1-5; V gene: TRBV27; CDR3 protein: CASSLFAGSNQPQHF
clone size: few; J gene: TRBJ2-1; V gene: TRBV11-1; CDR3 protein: CASSFPKKETPSYNEQFF
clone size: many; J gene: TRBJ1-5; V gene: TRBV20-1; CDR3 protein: CSASGHSNQPQHF
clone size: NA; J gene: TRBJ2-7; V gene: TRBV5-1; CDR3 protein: CASRLFPETATEQYF
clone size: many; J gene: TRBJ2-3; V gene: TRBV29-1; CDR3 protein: CSVDDPDQGGNTDTQYF
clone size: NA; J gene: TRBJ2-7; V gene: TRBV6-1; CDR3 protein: CASMKGGSTYEQYF
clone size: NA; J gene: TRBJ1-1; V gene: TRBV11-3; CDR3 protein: CASSLVPEGQFTEAFF
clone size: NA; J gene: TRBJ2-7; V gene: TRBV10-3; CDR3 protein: CATFGDEMRYEQYF
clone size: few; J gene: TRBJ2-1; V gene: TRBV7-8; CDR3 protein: CASSLRGGRITSNEQFF
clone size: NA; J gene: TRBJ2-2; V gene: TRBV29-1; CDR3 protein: CSVVGGGRNTGELFF
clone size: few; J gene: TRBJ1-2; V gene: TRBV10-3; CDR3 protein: CAISESRGYTF
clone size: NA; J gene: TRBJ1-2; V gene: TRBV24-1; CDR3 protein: CATSGQGANFYGYTF
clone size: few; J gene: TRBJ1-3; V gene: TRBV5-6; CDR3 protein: CASSLSGHGNTIYF
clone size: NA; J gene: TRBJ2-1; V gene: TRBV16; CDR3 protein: CASSQFAGNEQFF
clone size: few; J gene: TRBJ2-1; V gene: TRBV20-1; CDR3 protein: CSARVPAGGQQFF
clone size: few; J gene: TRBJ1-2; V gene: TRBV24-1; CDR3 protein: CATSDFPNYGYTF
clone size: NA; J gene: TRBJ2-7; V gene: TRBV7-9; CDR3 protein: CASSSNTGYEQYF
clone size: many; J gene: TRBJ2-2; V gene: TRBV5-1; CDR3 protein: CASSLAGGTGELFF
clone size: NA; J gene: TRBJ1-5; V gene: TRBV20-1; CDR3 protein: CSARRGPNQPQHF
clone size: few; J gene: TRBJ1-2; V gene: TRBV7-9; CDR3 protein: CASGRDPMTGYTF
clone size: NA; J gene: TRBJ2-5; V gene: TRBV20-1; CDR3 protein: CSARELWETQYF
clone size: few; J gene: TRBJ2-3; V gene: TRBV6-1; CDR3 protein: CASSEGLGTETQYF
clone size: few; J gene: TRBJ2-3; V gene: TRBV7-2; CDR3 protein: CASSLAGTSGSQDTQYF
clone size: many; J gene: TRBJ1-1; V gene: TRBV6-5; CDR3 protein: CASSYGTFENTEAFF
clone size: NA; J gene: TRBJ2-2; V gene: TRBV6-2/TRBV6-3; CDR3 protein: CASSYSVKNTGELFF
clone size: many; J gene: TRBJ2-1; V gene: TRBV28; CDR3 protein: CASSLSGTGNNEQFF
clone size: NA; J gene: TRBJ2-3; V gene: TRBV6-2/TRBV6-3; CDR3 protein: CASSYSARGAFTDTQYF